Below are 17 T cell receptor beta chains sequenced from a single sample in a study of identical twins. MiXCR, run by TCRdb on the 5' RACE reads, gives a single entry per CDR3 protein. This sample has over 500,000 distinct CDR3 sequences, with about 20% found just once. The same sample was also studied in work on T cells expressing NK-cell markers.

Sequencing input: CD4+ T cells sorted from blood. These receptors originate from a woman under 30 in good health.

The chain recombines TRBV5-1 with TRBJ1-5; 9 bases fit TRBD1. The length of the CDR3 is 19 residues. Trimming cost V 0 bases and J 9 bases; bases outside gene matches: 19. In germline, CDR1 is SGHRS, CDR2 YFSETQ. The CDR3 sequence: CASSLAAGQGHDGDGPQHF. CDR3 bases: TGCGCCAGCAGCTTGGCCGCGGGACAGGGCCATGACGGAGATGGGCCCCAGCATTTT.

This chain links TRBV20-1 with TRBJ2-7; TRBD2 aligns across 9 bases. The germline V gene has CDR1 DFQATT and CDR2 SNEGSKA (reference sequence). The CDR3 contains 14 residues. V was clipped by 5 bases and J by 3 bases; unmatched bases: 8. The CDR3, as DNA: TGCAGTGCTGCCGGGCGGGGGGGAAACTACGAGCAGTACTTC. Translation gives CSAAGRGGNYEQYF.

The chain links TRBV2 to TRBJ1-1; 9 positions agree with TRBD1. With 6 bases clipped from V and 3 bases from J, the junction kept 5 bases outside the gene matches. Germline V lookup: CDR1 SNHLY, CDR2 FYNNEI. The length of the CDR3 is 14 residues. The CDR3 protein is CASRKTGGHTEAFF. The CDR3 nucleotides read TGTGCCAGCAGAAAGACAGGGGGGCACACTGAAGCTTTCTTT. Full variable domain (missing parts from reference TRBV2 and TRBJ1-1): EPEVTQTPSHQVTQMGQEVILRCVPISNHLYFYWYRQILGQKVEFLVSFYNNEISEKSEIFDDQFSVERPDGSNFTLKIRSTKLEDSAMYFCASRKTGGHTEAFFGQGTRLTVV.

V gene TRBV5-1 combines with J gene TRBJ2-7, with TRBD2 matching 8 bases. The CDR3 length is 15 residues. CDR1 SGHRS and CDR2 YFSETQ come from the germline V gene. V lost 3 bases to trimming and J lost 1 base; unmatched junction nucleotides: 6. CDR3 loop: CASSSSGGRSYEQYF. The CDR3 DNA reads TGCGCCAGCAGCTCAAGCGGGGGCAGGTCCTACGAGCAGTACTTC. Together with reference TRBV5-1 and TRBJ2-7, the CDR3 gives the full variable domain: KAGVTQTPRYLIKTRGQQVTLSCSPISGHRSVSWYQQTPGQGLQFLFEYFSETQRNKGNFPGRFSGRQFSNSRSEMNVSTLELGDSALYLCASSSSGGRSYEQYFGPGTRLTVT.

This clonotype was observed a few times. The J gene is TRBJ2-4, the V gene TRBV20-1; D might be TRBD1 (6 bases). Germline CDR1 DFQATT, CDR2 SNEGSKA (reference sequence). The CDR3 sequence is 14 residues long. Trimming removed 5 bases at V and 2 bases at J, with 13 bases between. This CDR3 reads CSAHRRDTKNIQYF. The CDR3 nucleotides read TGCAGTGCTCACCGACGGGACACCAAAAACATTCAGTACTTC.

DNA of the CDR3: TGTGCCAGCAAAGGCTTCGGAAACACCATATATTTT. Translated: CASKGFGNTIYF. The chain joins TRBV7-6 to TRBJ1-3; D gene ambiguous. Germline CDR1 SGHVS, CDR2 FNYEAQ. The CDR3 is 12 residues long. The V end lost 7 bases, the J end lost 4 bases, and 8 bases lay between the germline ends.

This clonotype has just a few counts. The chain recombines TRBV20-1 with TRBJ2-1; TRBD2 might be the D (6 bases). V was trimmed by 3 bases and J by 7 bases, leaving 16 bases between them. The CDR3 sequence is 14 residues long. Germline V gene sequence: CDR1 DFQATT, CDR2 SNEGSKA (reference sequence). CDR3 bases: TGCAGTGCTAGGGTTCCCGGGAGCGGTAATGAGCAGTTCTTC. This encodes CSARVPGSGNEQFF.

This clonotype was observed many times. The CDR3 sequence is CASSYSDRSYEQYF. Here the CDR3 DNA reads TGTGCCAGCAGTTACTCGGACCGATCCTACGAGCAGTACTTC. The chain couples TRBV6-5 to TRBJ2-7; no reliable D call. Trimming left V 0 bases short and J 1 base short, with 7 bases between. The CDR3 spans 14 residues. CDR1 is MNHEY and CDR2 is SVGAGI in the germline V gene.

This clonotype has a handful of counts. V is TRBV20-1 and J is TRBJ1-2, with 11 bases that match TRBD1. This CDR3 has 14 amino acids. The germline gives CDR1 DFQATT, CDR2 SNEGSKA (reference sequence). The V gene end was trimmed by 8 bases and the J gene end by 6 bases; junction bases not matched to a gene: 11. The CDR3 DNA sequence: TGCAGTCCTGATCCGGGACAGGGGGGGAATGGCTACACCTTC. Encoded protein: CSPDPGQGGNGYTF.

This clonotype was found many times. This chain joins TRBV12-3 or TRBV12-4 and TRBJ2-5; 10 bases align to TRBD2. The J segment lost 2 bases and the V segment lost 6 bases, leaving 3 bases of the junction unmatched. The CDR3 contains 14 residues. The CDR3 DNA follows: TGTGCCAGCAGGGGTAGCGGGGGGCAAGAGACCCAGTACTTC. Protein product: CASRGSGGQETQYF.

This clonotype was seen a handful of times. This sequence joins TRBV5-6 and TRBJ1-5; 7 bases align to TRBD1. Trimming took 4 bases from V and 7 from J; bases not matched to a gene: 8. Per the germline V gene, CDR1 is SGHDT and CDR2 is YYEEEE. CDR3 length: 14 residues. Written as DNA, the CDR3 is TGTGCCAGCAGCCGCCGGACAGGTGGCCAGCCCCAGCATTTT. This encodes CASSRRTGGQPQHF.

Written as DNA, the CDR3 is TGCAGTGTAAAAATAGGCGAGGCCACAGATACGCAGTATTTT. Translation: CSVKIGEATDTQYF. The chain is built from TRBV20-1 and TRBJ2-3; no reliable D call. The germline gives CDR1 DFQATT, CDR2 SNEGSKA (reference sequence). The V gene lost 7 bases and the J gene lost 2 bases, with 16 bases spanning the gap. The CDR3 runs to 14 residues.

This chain joins TRBV4-3 and TRBJ2-7, with 7 bases aligning to TRBD2. Germline V gene lookup returns CDR1 LGHNA and CDR2 YSLEER. Trimming at V came to 2 bases and at J to 5 bases, leaving 9 bases not matched to a gene. This CDR3 is 15 amino acids long. The CDR3, as DNA: TGCGCCAGCAGCCAACTAGCGGCCGCGGGGAACGAGCAGTACTTC. It translates to CASSQLAAAGNEQYF.

This clonotype was seen ten or more times. CDR3 bases: TGTGCCAGCAGTTCCGGGACAGGGGGAGAGACCCAGTACTTC. Translating gives CASSSGTGGETQYF. The rearrangement uses TRBV12-3 or TRBV12-4 and TRBJ2-5, with 11 bases aligning to TRBD1. The ends lost 4 bases at V and 4 bases at J; junction bases unmatched: 2. CDR3 size: 14 residues.

The table lists this clonotype with a few counts. The gene calls are TRBV6-2 or TRBV6-3 and TRBJ2-2; 11 positions match TRBD2. There are 16 residues in the CDR3. The V gene's germline CDR1 is MNHEY and CDR2 SVGEGT. V dropped 7 bases and J dropped 4; count of bases not matched to a gene: 8. CDR3: CASTLAGGLSTGELFF. The CDR3 DNA is TGTGCCAGCACTCTAGCGGGAGGCTTGAGCACCGGGGAGCTGTTTTTT.

The rearrangement uses TRBV7-2 and TRBJ2-7, with 7 bases that match TRBD1. The CDR3 has 15 residues. J lost 4 bases, V lost 3 bases, and 9 bases had no gene match. Germline lookup yields CDR1 SGHTA and CDR2 FQGNSA. DNA of the CDR3: TGTGCCAGCAGCTTGGACCGGGACAGCTTATACGAGCAGTACTTC. Translation gives CASSLDRDSLYEQYF.

V gene TRBV12-3 or TRBV12-4 combines with J gene TRBJ2-5; tentatively, D is TRBD1 (5 bases). The V end was cut by 2 bases, the J end by 3 bases, with 10 bases between. The CDR3 is made up of 14 amino acids. For the CDR3, the DNA is TGTGCCAGCAGTTTAAGGGGCTTAAAAGAGACCCAGTACTTC. Translated, it gives CASSLRGLKETQYF.